This TCR beta chain was sequenced during a study of T cells after yellow fever vaccination. Overall study: SMART-Seq v4 Ultra Low Input prepared libraries from low-cell fractions. Overall study findings and caveats: It was a small share of clonotypes that appeared in both CD4 and CD8 compartments.

This clonotype occurred many times. Between the trimmed V and J ends, which lost 4 bases and 4 bases, there was a span of 18 bases. The germline V gene has CDR1 SGHRS and CDR2 YFSETQ. The CDR3 length is 15 residues. Synthesis of TCR cDNA relied on 5'RACE template switching, which attached a universal primer site and UMIs. TCRdb ran MiXCR on the 5' RACE reads and lists one entry per CDR3 protein. The sample holds approximately 58,000 distinct CDR3 sequences; approximately 6% are singletons and the top ten take around a third. The sequencing here drew on PBMCs, either bulk or a sorted T-cell subset (CD4+, CD8+, memory, or dextramer-sorted; not recorded which), taken on the day of the yellow fever booster vaccination. The sequence was collected from a man aged 18 to 35 who received the YFV17D yellow fever vaccine. V and J are TRBV5-1 and TRBJ2-7, with D possibly being TRBD1 (6 bases). The CDR3, as DNA: TGCGCCAGCAGCCAACAGACGGACAGCTTTTACGAGCAGTACTTC. Residues: CASSQQTDSFYEQYF. Full variable domain (remainder filled in from reference TRBV5-1 and TRBJ2-7): KAGVTQTPRYLIKTRGQQVTLSCSPISGHRSVSWYQQTPGQGLQFLFEYFSETQRNKGNFPGRFSGRQFSNSRSEMNVSTLELGDSALYLCASSQQTDSFYEQYFGPGTRLTVT.